These 24 T cell receptor beta chains share one sample of origin, sequenced in a study of T-cell memory formation after mild COVID-19. TCRdb processed the 5' RACE reads anew with MiXCR; each CDR3 protein has one entry. The top ten hold around 12% of the sample, which has 430,000 or so distinct CDR3 sequences, nearly 25% seen once. The sample was PBMCs or a T cell subset sorted from them (not recorded which). The receptors here all came from an adult woman who had mild COVID-19 (a few samples of this study predate the infection). Cell type and time point are not known.

This clonotype appeared many times. J is TRBJ2-7 and V is TRBV7-9, with D tentatively TRBD1 or TRBD2 (6 bases each). The CDR3 consists of 15 residues. Trimming stripped 5 bases from V and 1 base from J, with 15 bases between. Germline V gives CDR1 SEHNR, CDR2 FQNEAQ (reference sequence). The CDR3 loop reads CASSPAGTQSYEQYF. The DNA of the CDR3 is TGTGCCAGCAGCCCGGCGGGGACACAATCCTACGAGCAGTACTTC. Full variable domain (outside the CDR3, taken from reference TRBV7-9 and TRBJ2-7): DTGVSQNPRHKITKRGQNVTFRCDPISEHNRLYWYRQTLGQGPEFLTYFQNEAQLEKSRLLSDRFSAERPKGSFSTLEIQRTEQGDSAMYLCASSPAGTQSYEQYFGPGTRLTVT.

This rearrangement joins TRBV27 to TRBJ1-2, with D perhaps TRBD1 (5 bases). In germline, CDR1 is MNHEY, CDR2 SMNVEV (reference sequence). The CDR3 sequence is 15 residues long. Trimming stripped 5 bases from V and 4 bases from J, with 17 bases between. The CDR3 here is CASSPQQVPGYGYTF. As DNA, the CDR3 is TGTGCCAGCAGTCCCCAACAGGTACCGGGCTATGGCTACACCTTC.

This chain uses TRBV11-1 with TRBJ2-3; 9 bases are a match to TRBD1. CDR3 size: 13 residues. Germline loops: CDR1 SGHAT, CDR2 FQDESV (reference sequence). The ends lost 5 bases at V and 8 bases at J; junction bases unmatched: 5. As DNA, the CDR3 is TGTGCCAGCAGCGTGGGACAGGGCGGTACGCAGTATTTT. Translating it yields CASSVGQGGTQYF.

This clonotype was found once. The chain joins TRBV4-3 to TRBJ2-6, with 7 bases identical to TRBD2. The germline CDR1 and CDR2 sequences are LGHNA and YSLEER. With V trimmed by 4 bases and J by 3 bases, 3 bases remained unmatched. The CDR3 totals 15 residues. CDR3: CASSPGGGGANVLTF. The CDR3 DNA is TGCGCCAGCAGCCCGGGGGGAGGTGGGGCCAACGTCCTGACTTTC.

This clonotype was observed a handful of times. The chain combines TRBV12-3 or TRBV12-4 with TRBJ1-5, with TRBD1 as a possible D gene (6 bases). Trimming stripped 2 bases from V and 5 bases from J, with 10 bases between. The CDR3 has 14 residues. The CDR3 DNA is TGTGCCAGCAGTTTACGGGGGGGCCATCAGCCCCAGCATTTT. This gives the protein CASSLRGGHQPQHF.

The CDR3 loop reads CASSVEGSSGNTIYF. The CDR3 DNA reads TGTGCCAGCAGCGTAGAAGGGAGCTCTGGAAACACCATATATTTT. The rearrangement uses TRBV9 and TRBJ1-3; D unresolved. CDR1 is SGDLS, CDR2 YYNGEE, per germline. The CDR3 length is 15 residues. V gave up 0 bases and J gave up 0 bases, with 7 bases separating them.

The chain has TRBV25-1 and TRBJ2-3, with no clear D. Trimming left V 5 bases short and J 0 bases short, with 9 bases between. This CDR3 contains 14 residues. CDR1 and CDR2 (germline): MGHDK, SYGVNS. CDR3 sequence: CASSSAFSTDTQYF. The CDR3 region has the DNA TGTGCCAGCAGTTCCGCATTTAGCACAGATACGCAGTATTTT.

This sequence joins TRBV18 and TRBJ2-5; maybe TRBD1 (6 bases). The germline CDR1 and CDR2 sequences are KGHSH and LQKENI. V was shortened by 2 bases and J by 4 bases, with 8 bases between the two germline ends. The CDR3 totals 13 residues. The CDR3 is CASSPDRRETQYF. CDR3 in DNA: TGTGCCAGCTCACCAGACAGGCGAGAGACCCAGTACTTC.

The chain combines TRBV5-1 with TRBJ1-1, with 10 bases fitting TRBD1. Germline V gene data show CDR1 as SGHRS and CDR2 as YFSETQ. The CDR3 sequence is 15 residues long. With V trimmed by 4 bases and J by 1 base, 4 bases remained unmatched. CDR3 sequence reads: CASSGTGVGNTEAFF. DNA for the CDR3: TGCGCCAGCAGCGGGACAGGGGTCGGGAACACTGAAGCTTTCTTT.

In its sample, this clonotype was seen a few times. The chain couples TRBV6-2 or TRBV6-3 to TRBJ1-1; 8 bases are a match to TRBD1. The CDR3 sequence is 15 residues long. The ends lost 1 base at V and 2 bases at J; junction bases unmatched: 3. CDR1 MNHEY and CDR2 SVGEGT come from the germline V gene. The DNA for the CDR3 is TGTGCCAGCAGTTACTGGACAGGGACTAACACTGAAGCTTTCTTT. This gives the protein CASSYWTGTNTEAFF.

This chain connects TRBV6-5 to TRBJ2-7; D remains ambiguous. Germline-derived CDR1 and CDR2 are MNHEY and SVGAGI. V was cut by 6 bases and J by 1 base, with 10 bases left in between. CDR3 length: 13 residues. CDR3 coding DNA: TGTGCCAGCAGCTATGACCCGTCCTACGAGCAGTACTTC. The encoded protein is CASSYDPSYEQYF.

Only a few counts were recorded for this clonotype. The gene calls are TRBV6-5 and TRBJ1-5; unclear D gene. This CDR3 comprises 15 residues. Trimming removed 0 bases from V and 0 bases from J, with 6 bases in between. Germline CDR1 is MNHEY and CDR2 is SVGAGI. CDR3 amino acids: CASSYSASSNQPQHF. CDR3 nucleotides: TGTGCCAGCAGTTACTCGGCGAGTAGCAATCAGCCCCAGCATTTT.

The chain links TRBV5-1 to TRBJ2-7, with D maybe TRBD2 (5 bases). Trimming pared 3 bases from V and 7 bases from J, leaving 20 bases between. This CDR3 has 15 residues. Germline values: CDR1 SGHRS, CDR2 YFSETQ. For the CDR3, the DNA is TGCGCCAGCAGCTACGAATCCTCTTCGGGCGGGGAGCAGTACTTC. Residues: CASSYESSSGGEQYF.

This clonotype has a count of ten or more. The rearrangement joins TRBV4-2 to TRBJ2-7; TRBD1 agrees at 9 bases. The length of the CDR3 is 16 residues. Germline V gives CDR1 LGHNA, CDR2 YNFKEQ. V lost 1 base to trimming and J lost 2 bases; unmatched junction nucleotides: 6. The CDR3, as DNA: TGTGCCAGCAGCCAAGCTGCCCGGGACAGGGCCTACGAGCAGTACTTC. Translation: CASSQAARDRAYEQYF.

The sample holds a few counts of this clonotype. This chain joins TRBV4-2 and TRBJ1-6, with 8 bases identical to TRBD1. The germline V gene has CDR1 LGHNA and CDR2 YNFKEQ. The CDR3 is made up of 15 amino acids. Unmatched junction bases numbered 9, after V lost 2 bases and J lost 12 bases. CDR3 nucleotide sequence: TGTGCCAGCAGCCAAATGGACAGGGATGAGGGACCCCTCCACTTT. This translates into CASSQMDRDEGPLHF.

A few counts support this clonotype. The V gene is TRBV5-1, the J gene TRBJ2-2, with a weak D call TRBD2 (6 bases). The CDR3 runs to 16 residues. Germline CDR1 is SGHRS and CDR2 is YFSETQ. The V and J ends lost 7 bases and 5 bases respectively, with 21 bases between them. CDR3: CASGSYLAPNTGELFF. The CDR3 region has the DNA TGCGCCAGCGGCTCCTACCTAGCGCCCAATACCGGGGAGCTGTTTTTT.

This clonotype came up a few times. The CDR3 nucleotides are TGCGCCAGCAGCCAAGCCGGGACTAGCGGGGGGAGCTCCTACGAGCAGTACTTC. Protein sequence: CASSQAGTSGGSSYEQYF. This chain joins TRBV4-1 and TRBJ2-7, with TRBD2 identical over 15 bases. CDR1 and CDR2 (germline): MGHRA, YSYEKL. This CDR3 region has 18 residues. V was clipped by 1 base and J by 0 bases; unmatched bases: 4.

This clonotype appeared a few times. V is TRBV12-3 or TRBV12-4 and J is TRBJ1-5; D gene ambiguous. V was shortened by 8 bases and J by 5 bases, with 13 bases between the two germline ends. This CDR3 is 13 amino acids long. The CDR3: CASSGQAYQPQHF. The CDR3 coding sequence is TGTGCCAGCTCCGGGCAGGCCTATCAGCCCCAGCATTTT.

A few counts support this clonotype. The rearrangement links TRBV29-1 to TRBJ2-7, with D possibly being TRBD1 (6 bases). Per germline, CDR1 SQVTM and CDR2 ANQGSEA. This CDR3 contains 12 residues. Trimming removed 3 bases at V and 3 bases at J, with 9 bases between. The CDR3 is CSVDRGDYEQYF. The CDR3 nucleotides are TGCAGCGTTGACAGGGGCGACTACGAGCAGTACTTC.

The chain uses TRBV9 and TRBJ2-3; TRBD2 matches at 10 bases. The germline V gene has CDR1 SGDLS and CDR2 YYNGEE. V dropped 3 bases and J dropped 5; count of bases not matched to a gene: 9. The CDR3 totals 16 residues. CDR3 region: CASSALLAGVGDTQYF. The CDR3 DNA follows: TGTGCCAGCAGCGCCCTTCTAGCGGGAGTAGGAGATACGCAGTATTTT. Together with reference TRBV9 and TRBJ2-3, the CDR3 gives the full variable domain: DSGVTQTPKHLITATGQRVTLRCSPRSGDLSVYWYQQSLDQGLQFLIQYYNGEERAKGNILERFSAQQFPDLHSELNLSSLELGDSALYFCASSALLAGVGDTQYFGPGTRLTVL.

The chain recombines TRBV27 with TRBJ2-7; 7 bases match TRBD1. CDR3 size: 15 residues. CDR1 and CDR2 from the germline V gene are MNHEY and SMNVEV (reference sequence). V shed 3 bases and J 3 bases; nucleotides not matched to a gene: 8. The CDR3, as DNA: TGTGCCAGCAGTTTTATCGGGACAGCGGACTACGAGCAGTACTTC. Amino acids: CASSFIGTADYEQYF.

The rearrangement joins TRBV11-3 to TRBJ2-1, with 7 positions matching TRBD1. The CDR3 totals 15 residues. Germline-derived CDR1 and CDR2 are SGHNT and YENEEA. V was pared by 0 bases and J by 4 bases, with 3 bases of the junction left unmatched. The DNA for the CDR3 is TGTGCCAGCAGCTTAGACCCGGGACAGTACAATGAGCAGTTCTTC. This sequence encodes CASSLDPGQYNEQFF.

The rearrangement links TRBV5-1 to TRBJ2-7, with 9 bases matching TRBD2. Germline trimming cut 4 bases from V and 3 bases from J; bases unmatched to any gene: 8. The CDR3 is 15 amino acids. Germline CDR1 SGHRS, CDR2 YFSETQ. DNA for the CDR3: TGCGCCAGCAGCATTAGCGGGAGCTTCAGCTACGAGCAGTACTTC. Protein sequence: CASSISGSFSYEQYF.

This rearrangement joins TRBV4-2 to TRBJ2-4, with 11 bases lining up with TRBD2. The CDR3 is made up of 18 amino acids. J lost 7 bases, V lost 0 bases, and 11 bases had no gene match. The germline V gene encodes CDR1 LGHNA and CDR2 YNFKEQ. The CDR3 nucleotides are TGTGCCAGCAGCCAAGAACTCATAGCGGGGGGGCCAGAGAACATTCAGTACTTC. Translated: CASSQELIAGGPENIQYF.